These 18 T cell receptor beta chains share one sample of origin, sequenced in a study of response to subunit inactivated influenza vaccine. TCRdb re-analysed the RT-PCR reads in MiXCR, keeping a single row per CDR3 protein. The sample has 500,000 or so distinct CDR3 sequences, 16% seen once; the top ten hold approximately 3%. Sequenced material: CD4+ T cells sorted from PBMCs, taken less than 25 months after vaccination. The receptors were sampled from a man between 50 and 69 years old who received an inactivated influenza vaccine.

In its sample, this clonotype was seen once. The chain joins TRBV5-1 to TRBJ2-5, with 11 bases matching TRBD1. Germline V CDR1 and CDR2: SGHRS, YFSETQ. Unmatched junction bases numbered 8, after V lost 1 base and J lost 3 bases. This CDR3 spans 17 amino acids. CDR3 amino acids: CASSLNGTGGPEETQYF. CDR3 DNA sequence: TGCGCCAGCAGCTTGAACGGGACAGGGGGACCAGAAGAGACCCAGTACTTC.

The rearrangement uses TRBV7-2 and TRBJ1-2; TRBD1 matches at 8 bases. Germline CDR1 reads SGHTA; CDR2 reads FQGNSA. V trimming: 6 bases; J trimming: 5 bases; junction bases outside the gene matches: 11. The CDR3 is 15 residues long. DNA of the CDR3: TGTGCCAGCAGTCAGAGACAGGGGAGTCGTTATGGCTACACCTTC. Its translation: CASSQRQGSRYGYTF.

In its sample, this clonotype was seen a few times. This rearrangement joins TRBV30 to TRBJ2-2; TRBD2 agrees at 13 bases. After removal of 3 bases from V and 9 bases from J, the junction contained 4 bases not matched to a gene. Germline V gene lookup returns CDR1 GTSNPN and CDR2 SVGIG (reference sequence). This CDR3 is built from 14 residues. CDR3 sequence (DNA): TGTGCCTGGAGACTAGCGGGAGGGACCCGGGAGCTGTTTTTT. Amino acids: CAWRLAGGTRELFF.

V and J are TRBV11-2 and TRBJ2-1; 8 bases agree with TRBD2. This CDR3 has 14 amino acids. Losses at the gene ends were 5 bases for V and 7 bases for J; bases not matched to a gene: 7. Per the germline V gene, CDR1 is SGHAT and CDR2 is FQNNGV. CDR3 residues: CASSLSGVGNEQFF. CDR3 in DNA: TGTGCCAGCAGCCTTAGCGGGGTAGGAAATGAGCAGTTCTTC.

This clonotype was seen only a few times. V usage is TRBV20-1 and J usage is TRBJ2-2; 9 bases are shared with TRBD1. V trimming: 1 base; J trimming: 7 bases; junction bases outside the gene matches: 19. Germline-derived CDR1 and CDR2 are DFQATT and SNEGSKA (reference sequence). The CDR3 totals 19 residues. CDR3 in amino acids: CSARVPQGAKAWRGGELFF. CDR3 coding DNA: TGCAGTGCTAGAGTCCCACAGGGGGCAAAAGCGTGGAGGGGCGGGGAGCTGTTTTTT.

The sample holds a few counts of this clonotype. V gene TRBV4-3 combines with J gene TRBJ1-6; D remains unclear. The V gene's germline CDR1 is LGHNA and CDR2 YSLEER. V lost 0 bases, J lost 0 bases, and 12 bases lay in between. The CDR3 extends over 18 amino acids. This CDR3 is CASSQEPQMSSYNSPLHF. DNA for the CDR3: TGCGCCAGCAGCCAAGAACCGCAGATGAGCTCCTATAATTCACCCCTCCACTTT.

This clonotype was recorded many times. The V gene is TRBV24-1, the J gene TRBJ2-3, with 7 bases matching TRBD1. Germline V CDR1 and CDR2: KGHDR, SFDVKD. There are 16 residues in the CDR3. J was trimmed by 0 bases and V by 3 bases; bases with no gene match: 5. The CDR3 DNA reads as TGTGCCACCAGTGATGGACAGGAGACAAGCACAGATACGCAGTATTTT. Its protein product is CATSDGQETSTDTQYF.

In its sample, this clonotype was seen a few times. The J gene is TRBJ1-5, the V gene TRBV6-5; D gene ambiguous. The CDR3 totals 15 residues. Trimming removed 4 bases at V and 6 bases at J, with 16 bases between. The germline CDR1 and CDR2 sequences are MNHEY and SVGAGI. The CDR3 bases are TGTGCCAGCAGTTCGGACCTACTCGGCCCTCAGCCCCAGCATTTT. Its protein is CASSSDLLGPQPQHF.

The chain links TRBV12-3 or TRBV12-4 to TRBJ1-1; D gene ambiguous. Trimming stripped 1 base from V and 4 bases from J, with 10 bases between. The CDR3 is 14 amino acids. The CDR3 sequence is CASSLGPVRTEAFF. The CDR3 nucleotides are TGTGCCAGCAGTTTAGGGCCAGTACGCACTGAAGCTTTCTTT.

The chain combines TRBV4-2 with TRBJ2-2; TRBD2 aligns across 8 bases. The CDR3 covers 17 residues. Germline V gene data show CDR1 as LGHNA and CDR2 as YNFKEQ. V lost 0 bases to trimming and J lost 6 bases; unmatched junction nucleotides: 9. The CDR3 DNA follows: TGTGCCAGCAGCCAAGATTCCCTAGCGGGTATCTCCGGGGAGCTGTTTTTT. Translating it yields CASSQDSLAGISGELFF.

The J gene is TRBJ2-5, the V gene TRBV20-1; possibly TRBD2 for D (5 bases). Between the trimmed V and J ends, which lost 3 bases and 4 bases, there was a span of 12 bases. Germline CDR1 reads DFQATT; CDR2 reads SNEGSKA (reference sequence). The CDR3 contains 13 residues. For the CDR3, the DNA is TGCAGTGCTAGCCTGGACTGGGGAGAGACCCAGTACTTC. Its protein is CSASLDWGETQYF.

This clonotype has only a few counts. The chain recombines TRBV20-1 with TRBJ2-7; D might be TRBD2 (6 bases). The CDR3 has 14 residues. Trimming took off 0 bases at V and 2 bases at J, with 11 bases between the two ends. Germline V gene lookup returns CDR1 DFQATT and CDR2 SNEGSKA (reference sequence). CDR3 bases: TGCAGTGCTAGAGATCCTGGCGGGACCTACGAGCAGTACTTC. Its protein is CSARDPGGTYEQYF.

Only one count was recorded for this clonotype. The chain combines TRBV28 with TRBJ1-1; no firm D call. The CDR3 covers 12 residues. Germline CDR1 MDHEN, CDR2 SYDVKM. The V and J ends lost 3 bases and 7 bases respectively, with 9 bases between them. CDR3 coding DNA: TGTGCCAGCAGTTTCGCGAGTAGTGAAGCTTTCTTT. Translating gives CASSFASSEAFF.

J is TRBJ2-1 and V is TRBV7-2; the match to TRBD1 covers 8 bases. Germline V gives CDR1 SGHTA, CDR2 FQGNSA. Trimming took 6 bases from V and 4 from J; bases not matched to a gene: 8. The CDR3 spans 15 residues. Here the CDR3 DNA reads TGTGCCAGCAGAGTGGACAGGGCGCAATACAATGAGCAGTTCTTC. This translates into CASRVDRAQYNEQFF. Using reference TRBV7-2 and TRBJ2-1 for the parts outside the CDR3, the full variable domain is GAGVSQSPSNKVTEKGKDVELRCDPISGHTALYWYRQSLGQGLEFLIYFQGNSAPDKSGLPSDRFSAERTGGSVSTLTIQRTQQEDSAVYLCASRVDRAQYNEQFFGPGTRLTVL.

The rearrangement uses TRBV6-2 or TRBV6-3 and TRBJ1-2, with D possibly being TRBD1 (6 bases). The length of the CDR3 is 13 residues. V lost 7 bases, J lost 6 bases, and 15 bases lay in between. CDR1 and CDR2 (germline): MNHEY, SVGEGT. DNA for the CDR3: TGTGCCAGCAAACGGACAGATAAGGATGGCTACACCTTC. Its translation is CASKRTDKDGYTF.

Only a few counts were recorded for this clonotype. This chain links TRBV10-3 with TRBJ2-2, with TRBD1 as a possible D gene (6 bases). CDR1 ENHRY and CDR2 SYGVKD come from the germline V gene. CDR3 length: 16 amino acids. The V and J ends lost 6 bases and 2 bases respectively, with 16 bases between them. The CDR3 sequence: CAIRPDRTLNTGELFF. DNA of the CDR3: TGTGCCATCAGGCCCGACAGGACACTTAACACCGGGGAGCTGTTTTTT.

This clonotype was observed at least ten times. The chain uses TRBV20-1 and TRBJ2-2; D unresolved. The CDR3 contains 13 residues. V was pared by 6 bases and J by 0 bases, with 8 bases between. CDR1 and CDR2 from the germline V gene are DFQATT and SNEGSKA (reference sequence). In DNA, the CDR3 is TGCAGTGCGTTGACGGCGAACACCGGGGAGCTGTTTTTT. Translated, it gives CSALTANTGELFF.

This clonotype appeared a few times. The CDR3 is CASSYGAREETQYF. The DNA of the CDR3 is TGTGCCAGCAGTTACGGGGCGCGGGAAGAGACCCAGTACTTC. This chain uses TRBV6-2 or TRBV6-3 with TRBJ2-5, with D possibly being TRBD1 or TRBD2 (5 bases each). The CDR3 length is 14 residues. Trimming removed 2 bases from V and 3 bases from J, with 10 bases in between. Germline CDR1 and CDR2: MNHEY and SVGEGT.